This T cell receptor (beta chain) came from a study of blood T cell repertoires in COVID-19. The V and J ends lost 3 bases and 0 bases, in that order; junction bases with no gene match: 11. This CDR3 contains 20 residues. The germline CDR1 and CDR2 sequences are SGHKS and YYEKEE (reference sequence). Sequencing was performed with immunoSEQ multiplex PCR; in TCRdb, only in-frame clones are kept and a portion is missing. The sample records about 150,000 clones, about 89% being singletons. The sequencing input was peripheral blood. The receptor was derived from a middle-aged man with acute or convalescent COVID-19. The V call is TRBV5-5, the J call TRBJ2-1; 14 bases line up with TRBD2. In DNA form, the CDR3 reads TGTGCCAGCAGCTGGGCCGGGACTAGCGGGGGCCCCAGCTCCTACAATGAGCAGTTCTTC. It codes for CASSWAGTSGGPSSYNEQFF.